This TCR beta chain comes out of a study of blood T cell repertoires in COVID-19 (dated by TCRdb to 2019 to 2021). About the study as a whole: The collaborator samples originated in the United States, Italy and Spain and spanned the acute and convalescent phases of COVID-19. The repertoires were released in a freely available public database meant as a resource for research on the immune response to SARS-CoV-2. Where HLA class I and class II types were available, the types were taken from metadata supplied by the sample provider, not from assay-based typing. The material from the prospective study consisted of cDNA or gDNA derived from T cells, B-cell-depleted T cells, or PBMCs. The sample metadata nearly always contained a de-identified subject ID, COVID-19 status, age in years and sex. Samples came from the ongoing ImmuneRACE study (first 160 participants) plus 1,254 subjects from 6 global collaborators. Subjects who had been exposed to COVID-19, were actively infected with it, or had recovered from it provided the deeply sampled blood TCRbeta repertoires that made up the dataset.

TCRbeta CDR3 regions were amplified from genomic DNA using the immunoSEQ Assay, a bias-controlled multiplex PCR. In the source study's methods: The number of nucleated cells in each sample was estimated by amplification of reference gene primers within the assay. To quantify the absolute abundance of each unique TCRbeta CDR3 rearrangement, sequence reads were collapsed and filtered. For each sample, productive Simpson clonality was calculated as the square root of Simpson's diversity index across productive rearrangements. TCRdb holds this immuneACCESS table with in-frame rearrangements only. Some clones are missing; in checked studies, unresolved V genes explain under half, and the rest has no known cause. The V and J calls and the clone size are those of that table, but D and trimming were determined from the DNA. The sample yields 200,000 to 250,000 clones; about 92% were counted once. Approximately 1.2% of the sample is in the top ten clones.

The CDR3 holds 15 amino acids from the cysteine to the phenylalanine. The only DNA kept is the CDR3, 45 bases in frame from the first base. Reading the germline V gene (reference sequence) gives CDR1 LNHNV and CDR2 YYDKDF. The V and J ends are trimmed by 0 bases and 4 bases, leaving 10 bases between them. Each collaborating institution followed its own protocols to collect whole blood in K2EDTA tubes. Collaborator samples were shipped for TCRbeta analysis as frozen whole blood, isolated PBMCs, or DNA extracted from either sample type. In the case of this clone: No antigen is known for it. No base quality values were provided; no much bigger clone lies one nucleotide off.

The paper's findings and limits, for the study overall: The amount of clinical and demographic metadata varied by source and participant and was provided uncurated.

The chain couples TRBV15 to TRBJ1-3, with the D gene too uncertain to name. The TCR comes from a man aged 30-40 years with acute or convalescent COVID-19. Sequenced input: peripheral blood. CDR3 protein: CATSRDLESGNTIYF. The nucleotide sequence reads as follows: TGTGCCACCAGCAGAGATTTGGAGTCCGGAAACACCATATATTTT.